This TCR beta chain originates from a study of cytomegalovirus exposure and HLA in healthy donors. The study ran its PCR with 60 Vbeta and 13 Jbeta primers. Sequenced by immunoSEQ multiplex PCR; TCRdb stores in-frame clones only, minus some. The sample records 99,000 or so clones, about 13% being singletons. When sampled, the donors appeared nominally healthy, though they likely had unrecorded immune exposures. Germline CDR1 is LNHDA and CDR2 is SQIVND (reference sequence). CDR3 length: 16 residues. V trimming: 6 bases; J trimming: 2 bases; junction bases outside the gene matches: 7. The sequence was collected from a man between 35 and 55 years old in good health and CMV-seropositive. What was sequenced was PBMCs. The chain has TRBV19 and TRBJ2-1, with 10 bases fitting TRBD2. The DNA for the CDR3 is TGTGCCAGTAGCTCTAGCGGGAGCAGGGCCTACAATGAGCAGTTCTTC. Residues: CASSSSGSRAYNEQFF.